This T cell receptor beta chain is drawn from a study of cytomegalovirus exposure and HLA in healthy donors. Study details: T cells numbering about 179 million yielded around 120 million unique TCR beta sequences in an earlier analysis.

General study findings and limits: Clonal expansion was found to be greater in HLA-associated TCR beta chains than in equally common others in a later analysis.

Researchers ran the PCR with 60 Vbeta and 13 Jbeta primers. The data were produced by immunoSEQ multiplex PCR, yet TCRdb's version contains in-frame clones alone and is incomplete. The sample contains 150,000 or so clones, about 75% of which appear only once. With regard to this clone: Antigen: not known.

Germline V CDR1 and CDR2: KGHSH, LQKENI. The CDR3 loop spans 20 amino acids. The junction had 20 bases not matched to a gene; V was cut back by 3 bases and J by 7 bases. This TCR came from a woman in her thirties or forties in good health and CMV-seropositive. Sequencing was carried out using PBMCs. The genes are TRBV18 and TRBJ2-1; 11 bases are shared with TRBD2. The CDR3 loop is CASSPVSSRLAGGRKNEQFF. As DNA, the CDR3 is TGTGCCAGCTCACCGGTTTCATCTAGGCTAGCGGGAGGTAGGAAAAATGAGCAGTTCTTC.